These 10 T cell receptor beta chains were sequenced from one sample in a study of cytomegalovirus exposure and HLA in healthy donors. Primers: 60 Vbeta forward and 13 Jbeta reverse. Only in-frame clones appear in the TCRdb table, and some are missing; sequencing was by immunoSEQ multiplex PCR. This sample yields roughly 140,000 clones, of which 50% to 75% are seen a single time; around 2.9% belongs to the top ten. Sequencing was carried out using PBMCs. Source of these receptors: a woman younger than 45 in good health and CMV-seropositive.

The rearrangement joins TRBV7-9 to TRBJ1-5; 10 bases agree with TRBD1. V dropped 1 base and J dropped 4; count of bases not matched to a gene: 10. Germline lookup yields CDR1 SEHNR and CDR2 FQNEAQ (reference sequence). This CDR3 has 18 amino acids. The CDR3 is CASSLDSGPGQGNQPQHF. CDR3 in DNA: TGTGCCAGCAGCTTAGACAGCGGCCCGGGACAGGGGAATCAGCCCCAGCATTTT.

This clone was recorded only once. The chain is built from TRBV13 and TRBJ2-1; tentatively, D is TRBD2 (6 bases). V lost 3 bases to trimming and J lost 4 bases, with 13 bases between them. This CDR3 has 15 residues. Looked up from germline, CDR1 is PRHDT and CDR2 is FYEKMQ (reference sequence). CDR3 loop: CASSFQGLTYNEQFF. The DNA for the CDR3 is TGTGCCAGCAGCTTCCAGGGACTTACGTACAATGAGCAGTTCTTC.

The genes are TRBV14 and TRBJ2-1, with a weak D call TRBD1 (5 bases). This CDR3 has 17 amino acids. CDR1 and CDR2 (germline): SGHDN, FVKESK. V was shortened by 6 bases and J by 8 bases, with 26 bases between the two germline ends. CDR3 bases: TGTGCCAGCAGTCACCGCGGCCGGTTCCTCGAAGGGGATGAGCAGTTCTTC. It encodes CASSHRGRFLEGDEQFF.

The J gene is TRBJ2-1, the V gene TRBV9; 10 positions match TRBD2. V lost 3 bases and J lost 2; bases outside the gene matches: 5. The CDR3 is made up of 16 amino acids. Germline CDR1 is SGDLS and CDR2 is YYNGEE. CDR3 protein: CASSGQRGGAYNEQFF. In DNA, the CDR3 is TGTGCCAGCAGCGGACAGCGGGGGGGTGCCTACAATGAGCAGTTCTTC.

This chain links TRBV30 with TRBJ1-3, with 10 bases matching TRBD1. The V gene's germline CDR1 is GTSNPN and CDR2 SVGIG (reference sequence). V lost 5 bases to trimming and J lost 2 bases; unmatched junction nucleotides: 3. CDR3 length: 14 amino acids. CDR3 loop: CAWSTGGAGNTIYF. The DNA for the CDR3 is TGTGCCTGGTCGACAGGGGGCGCTGGAAACACCATATATTTT. Full variable domain (remainder filled in from reference TRBV30 and TRBJ1-3): SQTIHQWPATLVQPVGSPLSLECTVEGTSNPNLYWYRQAAGRGLQLLFYSVGIGQISSEVPQNLSASRPQDRQFILSSKKLLLSDSGFYLCAWSTGGAGNTIYFGEGSWLTVV.

The chain has TRBV4-1 and TRBJ1-2; 7 bases agree with TRBD1. Germline CDR1 reads MGHRA; CDR2 reads YSYEKL. Losses at the gene ends were 1 base for V and 2 bases for J; bases not matched to a gene: 4. The CDR3 has 15 residues. CDR3 DNA: TGCGCCAGCAGCCAAGTCCCGACAGGGAACTATGGCTACACCTTC. This codes for CASSQVPTGNYGYTF.

The rearrangement joins TRBV4-1 to TRBJ1-1; D is possibly TRBD1 (6 bases). Germline values: CDR1 MGHRA, CDR2 YSYEKL. With 6 bases removed from V and 5 bases from J, the gap between germline ends came to 13 bases. This CDR3 is 13 amino acids long. Here the CDR3 DNA reads TGCGCCAGCAGTCTGTCAGGGACAACTGAAGCTTTCTTT. Its protein is CASSLSGTTEAFF.

This clone was counted once. The V and J genes are TRBV18 and TRBJ1-2; the match to TRBD1 covers 7 bases. Germline CDR1 is KGHSH and CDR2 is LQKENI. This CDR3 is built from 15 residues. Unmatched junction bases numbered 11, after V lost 6 bases and J lost 4 bases. CDR3 coding DNA: TGTGCCAGCTCCCCTGGTAACAGGGGCTCCTATGGCTACACCTTC. Protein product: CASSPGNRGSYGYTF.

The V call is TRBV9, the J call TRBJ2-1; 7 nucleotides line up with TRBD2. This CDR3 region has 15 residues. Trimming at V came to 0 bases and at J to 8 bases, leaving 8 bases not matched to a gene. CDR1 is SGDLS, CDR2 YYNGEE, per germline. CDR3 region: CASSVDLTSRHEQFF. DNA of the CDR3: TGTGCCAGCAGCGTAGACTTGACTAGCCGTCATGAGCAGTTCTTC.

The J gene is TRBJ1-2, the V gene TRBV5-4; D not resolved. Trimming removed 4 bases from V and 0 bases from J, with 10 bases in between. CDR3 length: 14 residues. The germline V gene has CDR1 SGHNT and CDR2 YYREEE (reference sequence). The CDR3 nucleotides read TGTGCCAGCAGCGAGGGAGTAGCTAACTATGGCTACACCTTC. Translation: CASSEGVANYGYTF.